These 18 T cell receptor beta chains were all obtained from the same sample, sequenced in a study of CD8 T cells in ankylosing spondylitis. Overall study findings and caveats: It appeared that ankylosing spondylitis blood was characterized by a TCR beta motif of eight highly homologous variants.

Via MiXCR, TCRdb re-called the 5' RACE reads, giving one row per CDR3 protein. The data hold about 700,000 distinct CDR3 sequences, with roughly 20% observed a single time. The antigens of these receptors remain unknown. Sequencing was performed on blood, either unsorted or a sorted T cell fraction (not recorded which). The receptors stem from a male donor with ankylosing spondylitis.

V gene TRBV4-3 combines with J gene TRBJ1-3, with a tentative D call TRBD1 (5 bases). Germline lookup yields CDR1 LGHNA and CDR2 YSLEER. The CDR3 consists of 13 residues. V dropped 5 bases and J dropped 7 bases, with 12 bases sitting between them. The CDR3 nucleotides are TGCGCCAGCAGCATGATCGGGGGGAACACCATATATTTT. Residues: CASSMIGGNTIYF.

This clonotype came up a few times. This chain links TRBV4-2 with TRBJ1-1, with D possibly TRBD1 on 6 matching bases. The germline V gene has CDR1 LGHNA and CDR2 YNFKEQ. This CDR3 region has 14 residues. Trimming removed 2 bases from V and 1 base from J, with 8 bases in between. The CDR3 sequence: CASSQMGQNTEAFF. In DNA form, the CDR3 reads TGTGCCAGCAGCCAAATGGGACAGAACACTGAAGCTTTCTTT.

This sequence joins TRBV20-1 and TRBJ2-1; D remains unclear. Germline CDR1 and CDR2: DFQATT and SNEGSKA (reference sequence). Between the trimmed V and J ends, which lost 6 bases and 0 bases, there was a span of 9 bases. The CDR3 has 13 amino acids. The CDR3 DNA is TGCAGTGCCCGATTAGTCTCCTACAATGAGCAGTTCTTC. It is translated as CSARLVSYNEQFF.

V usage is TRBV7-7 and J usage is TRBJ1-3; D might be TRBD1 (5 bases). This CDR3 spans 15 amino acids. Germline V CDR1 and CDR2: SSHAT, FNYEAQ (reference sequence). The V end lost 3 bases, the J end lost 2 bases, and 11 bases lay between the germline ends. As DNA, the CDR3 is TGTGCCAGCAGCTTGGGGGACTCGGCTGGAAACACCATATATTTT. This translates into CASSLGDSAGNTIYF. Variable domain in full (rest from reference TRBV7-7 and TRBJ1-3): GAGVSQSPRYKVTKRGQDVTLRCDPISSHATLYWYQQALGQGPEFLTYFNYEAQPDKSGLPSDRFSAERPEGSISTLTIQRTEQRDSAMYRCASSLGDSAGNTIYFGEGSWLTVV.

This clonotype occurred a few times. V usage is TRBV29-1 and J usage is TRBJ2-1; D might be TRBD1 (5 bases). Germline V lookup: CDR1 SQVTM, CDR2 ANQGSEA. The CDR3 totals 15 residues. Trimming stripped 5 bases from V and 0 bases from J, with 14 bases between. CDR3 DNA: TGCAGCGTTATATGGGGCCTGAGCTCCTACAATGAGCAGTTCTTC. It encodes CSVIWGLSSYNEQFF.

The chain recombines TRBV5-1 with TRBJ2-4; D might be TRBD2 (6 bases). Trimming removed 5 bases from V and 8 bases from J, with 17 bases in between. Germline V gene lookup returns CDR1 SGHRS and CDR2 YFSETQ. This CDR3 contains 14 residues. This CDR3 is CASSSIGGADIQYF. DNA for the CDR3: TGCGCCAGCAGTTCGATCGGGGGTGCGGACATTCAGTACTTC.

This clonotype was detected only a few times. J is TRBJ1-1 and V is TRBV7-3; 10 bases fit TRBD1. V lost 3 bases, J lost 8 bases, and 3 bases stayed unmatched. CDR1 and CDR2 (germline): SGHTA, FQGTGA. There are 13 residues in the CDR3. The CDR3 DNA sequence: TGTGCCAGCAGCTTTGTGACAGGGGGCGAAGCTTTCTTT. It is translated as CASSFVTGGEAFF.

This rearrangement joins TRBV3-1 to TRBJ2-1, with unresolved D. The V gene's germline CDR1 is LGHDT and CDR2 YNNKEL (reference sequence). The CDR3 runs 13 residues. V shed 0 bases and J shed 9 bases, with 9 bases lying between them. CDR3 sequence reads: CASSQEDGSEQFF. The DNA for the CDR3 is TGTGCCAGCAGCCAAGAGGACGGATCTGAGCAGTTCTTC.

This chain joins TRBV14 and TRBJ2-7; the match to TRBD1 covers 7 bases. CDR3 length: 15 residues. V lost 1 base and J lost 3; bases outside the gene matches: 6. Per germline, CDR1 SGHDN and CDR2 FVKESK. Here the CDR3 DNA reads TGTGCCAGCAGCCAAGGGTTGGGACAGTTCTACGAGCAGTACTTC. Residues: CASSQGLGQFYEQYF.

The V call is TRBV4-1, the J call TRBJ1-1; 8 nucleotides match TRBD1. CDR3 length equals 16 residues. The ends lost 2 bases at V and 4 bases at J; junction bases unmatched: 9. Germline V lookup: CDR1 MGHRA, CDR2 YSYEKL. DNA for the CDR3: TGCGCCAGCAGCCAATCCCGGACAGGGTTGATCACTGAAGCTTTCTTT. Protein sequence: CASSQSRTGLITEAFF.

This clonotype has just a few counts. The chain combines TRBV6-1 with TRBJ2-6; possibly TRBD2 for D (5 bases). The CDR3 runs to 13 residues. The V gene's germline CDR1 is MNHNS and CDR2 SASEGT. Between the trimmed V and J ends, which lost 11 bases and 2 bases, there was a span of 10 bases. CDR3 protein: CAAKEAGANVLTF. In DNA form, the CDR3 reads TGTGCCGCCAAGGAGGCTGGGGCCAACGTCCTGACTTTC.

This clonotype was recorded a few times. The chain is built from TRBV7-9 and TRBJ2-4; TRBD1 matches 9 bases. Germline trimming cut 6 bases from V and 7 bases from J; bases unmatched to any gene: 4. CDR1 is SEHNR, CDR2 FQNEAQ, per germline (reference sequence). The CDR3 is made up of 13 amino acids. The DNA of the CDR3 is TGTGCCAGCAGTCCGACAGGGGGGAACATTCAGTACTTC. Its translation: CASSPTGGNIQYF.

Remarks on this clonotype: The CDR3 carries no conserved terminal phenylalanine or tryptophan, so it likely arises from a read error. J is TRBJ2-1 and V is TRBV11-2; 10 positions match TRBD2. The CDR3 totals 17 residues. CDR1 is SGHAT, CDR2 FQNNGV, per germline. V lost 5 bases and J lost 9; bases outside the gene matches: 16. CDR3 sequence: CASSPGPAGGRFIEQFV. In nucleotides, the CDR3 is TGTGCCAGCAGCCCTGGGCCAGCGGGGGGGCGTTTCATTGAGCAGTTCGTC.

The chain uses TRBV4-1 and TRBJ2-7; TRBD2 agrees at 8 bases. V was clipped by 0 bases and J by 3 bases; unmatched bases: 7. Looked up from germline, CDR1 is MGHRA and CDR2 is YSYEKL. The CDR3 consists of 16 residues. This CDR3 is CASSQDSAGEGYEQYF. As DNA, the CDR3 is TGCGCCAGCAGCCAAGATTCAGCGGGGGAGGGCTACGAGCAGTACTTC.

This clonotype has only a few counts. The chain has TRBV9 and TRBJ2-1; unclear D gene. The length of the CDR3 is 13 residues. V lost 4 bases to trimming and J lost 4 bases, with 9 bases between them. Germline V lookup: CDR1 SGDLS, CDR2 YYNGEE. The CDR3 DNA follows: TGTGCCAGCAGCACCCCAGATTACAATGAGCAGTTCTTC. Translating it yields CASSTPDYNEQFF.

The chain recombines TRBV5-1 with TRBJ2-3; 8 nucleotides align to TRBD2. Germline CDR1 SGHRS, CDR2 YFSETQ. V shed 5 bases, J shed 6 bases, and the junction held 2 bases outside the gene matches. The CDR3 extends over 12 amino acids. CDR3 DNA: TGCGCCAGCAGTGCTAGCGGGGATACGCAGTATTTT. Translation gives CASSASGDTQYF.

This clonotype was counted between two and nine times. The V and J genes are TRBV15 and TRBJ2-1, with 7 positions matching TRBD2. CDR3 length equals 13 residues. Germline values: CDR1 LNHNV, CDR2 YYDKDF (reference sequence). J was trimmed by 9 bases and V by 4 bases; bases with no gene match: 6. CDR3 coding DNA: TGTGCCACCAGCACGCGGGAGTTCTTTGAGCAGTTCTTC. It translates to CATSTREFFEQFF. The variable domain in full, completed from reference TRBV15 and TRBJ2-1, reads DAMVIQNPRYQVTQFGKPVTLSCSQTLNHNVMYWYQQKSSQAPKLLFHYYDKDFNNEADTPDNFQSRRPNTSFCFLDIRSPGLGDTAMYLCATSTREFFEQFFGPGTRLTVL.

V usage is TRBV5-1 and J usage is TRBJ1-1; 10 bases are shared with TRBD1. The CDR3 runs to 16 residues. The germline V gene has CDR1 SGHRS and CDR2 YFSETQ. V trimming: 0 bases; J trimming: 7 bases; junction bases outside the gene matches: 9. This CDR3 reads CASSLAPGQGTNEAFF. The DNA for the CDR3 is TGCGCCAGCAGCTTGGCCCCGGGACAGGGGACGAATGAAGCTTTCTTT.